The 32 T cell receptor beta chains presented below share a single source sample, sequenced in a study of T cell responses to AZD1222 COVID-19 vaccine. TCRdb's copy holds only in-frame clones and misses some; the assay was immunoSEQ multiplex PCR. The table records 90,000 to 150,000 clones, about nine tenths of them present only once. Sequences were derived from peripheral blood, sampled on day 0 of AZD1222 vaccination. The receptors shown here come from an adult in good health.

The V gene is TRBV19, the J gene TRBJ1-4; D gene uncertain. The CDR3 consists of 14 residues. The V and J ends lost 1 base and 6 bases respectively, with 9 bases between them. Germline V gives CDR1 LNHDA, CDR2 SQIVND (reference sequence). The CDR3 DNA follows: TGTGCCAGTAGTATAGGAGGTTGGCATGAAAAACTGTTTTTT. Encoded protein: CASSIGGWHEKLFF.

The J gene is TRBJ2-1, the V gene TRBV10-2; 15 positions agree with TRBD2. The germline gives CDR1 WSHSY, CDR2 SAAADI. V lost 7 bases and J lost 9; bases outside the gene matches: 4. The CDR3 extends over 14 amino acids. CDR3 nucleotide sequence: TGCGCCAGCACTGGGACTAGCGGGGGGCTTGAGCAGTTCTTC. As protein: CASTGTSGGLEQFF.

The V gene is TRBV5-6, the J gene TRBJ1-1; no clear D gene. The CDR3 contains 15 residues. V dropped 2 bases and J dropped 1 base, with 12 bases sitting between them. CDR1 SGHDT and CDR2 YYEEEE come from the germline V gene. CDR3 amino acids: CASSLDHPGNTEAFF. The CDR3 DNA follows: TGTGCCAGCAGCTTAGACCACCCCGGGAACACTGAAGCTTTCTTT.

The chain employs TRBV4-3 and TRBJ1-2; tentatively, D is TRBD1 (6 bases). Germline values: CDR1 LGHNA, CDR2 YSLEER. The CDR3 length is 15 residues. Trimming cost V 6 bases and J 1 base, with 15 bases left between them. CDR3 loop: CASRQQGRVNYGYTF. The CDR3 DNA is TGCGCCAGCAGGCAACAGGGAAGAGTTAACTATGGCTACACCTTC.

The chain has TRBV11-2 and TRBJ1-5; TRBD1 might be the D (6 bases). The germline V gene has CDR1 SGHAT and CDR2 FQNNGV. The CDR3 runs 16 residues. Between the trimmed V and J ends, which lost 1 base and 4 bases, there was a span of 14 bases. The CDR3 region is CASSLGWGGSNQPQHF. In DNA, the CDR3 is TGTGCCAGCAGCTTAGGTTGGGGGGGCAGTAATCAGCCCCAGCATTTT.

The rearrangement joins TRBV19 to TRBJ2-7; weak D call: TRBD2 (6 bases). This CDR3 has 13 residues. CDR1 is LNHDA, CDR2 SQIVND, per germline (reference sequence). The V end lost 8 bases, the J end lost 3 bases, and 14 bases lay between the germline ends. The CDR3 DNA reads TGTGCCAGTGGGGCGGGGTCCCTCTACGAGCAGTACTTC. Encoded protein: CASGAGSLYEQYF.

In its sample, this clone was seen a few times. The rearrangement links TRBV3-1 (or the pseudogene TRBV3-2) to TRBJ2-3; unclear D gene. CDR1 and CDR2 from the germline V gene are LGHDT and YNNKEL (reference sequence). The V end lost 0 bases, the J end lost 2 bases, and 9 bases lay between the germline ends. The CDR3 is 15 residues long. Here the CDR3 DNA reads TGTGCCAGCAGCCAAGATCCACGCATCACAGATACGCAGTATTTT. As protein: CASSQDPRITDTQYF.

The chain carries TRBV6-5 and TRBJ1-2, with D tentatively TRBD1 (6 bases). The CDR3 extends over 13 amino acids. Germline assignment: CDR1 MNHEY and CDR2 SVGAGI. The V and J ends lost 2 bases and 4 bases respectively, with 8 bases between them. For the CDR3, the DNA is TGTGCCAGCAGTTACAGGGGGGGCTATGGCTACACCTTC. It yields the protein CASSYRGGYGYTF.

The V gene is TRBV6-2 or TRBV6-3, the J gene TRBJ1-4; D call uncertain. Germline loops: CDR1 MNHEY, CDR2 SVGEGT. The CDR3 loop spans 13 amino acids. Trimming removed 11 bases from V and 8 bases from J, with 18 bases in between. CDR3 loop: CAVSRAGHEKLFF. CDR3 coding DNA: TGTGCCGTCAGCCGCGCTGGGCACGAAAAACTGTTTTTT.

The chain is built from TRBV4-3 and TRBJ2-2, with D possibly being TRBD1 or TRBD2 (5 bases each). The CDR3 has 15 amino acids. V was cut by 1 base and J by 7 bases, with 13 bases left in between. Germline loops: CDR1 LGHNA, CDR2 YSLEER. The CDR3 DNA is TGCGCCAGCAGCCAAGGGGGGTTCAGTATCGGGGAGCTGTTTTTT. This sequence encodes CASSQGGFSIGELFF.

This clone was observed once. The chain links TRBV4-1 to TRBJ1-2; D gene ambiguous. V shed 0 bases and J shed 2 bases, with 16 bases lying between them. The CDR3 spans 17 residues. Germline V gene sequence: CDR1 MGHRA, CDR2 YSYEKL. CDR3 nucleotides: TGCGCCAGCAGCCAAGATGAACAGCTGGTCCCGAACTATGGCTACACCTTC. This codes for CASSQDEQLVPNYGYTF.

The V call is TRBV5-1, the J call TRBJ1-2, with 10 bases identical to TRBD1. The junction had 7 bases not matched to a gene; V was cut back by 4 bases and J by 10 bases. Germline V gene data show CDR1 as SGHRS and CDR2 as YFSETQ. The CDR3 is 13 amino acids. CDR3 sequence (DNA): TGCGCCAGCAGCCGAGAGGGACAGGGGATCTACACCTTC. Its protein product is CASSREGQGIYTF.

In the case of this clone: This specimen includes other DNA sequences encoding the same CDR3. J is TRBJ2-5 and V is TRBV3-1 (or the pseudogene TRBV3-2); D is ambiguous. There are 13 residues in the CDR3. Germline V CDR1 and CDR2: LGHDT, YNNKEL (reference sequence). V dropped 1 base and J dropped 4 bases, with 7 bases sitting between them. CDR3 coding DNA: TGTGCCAGCAGCCAAGTTCGTGGAGAGACCCAGTACTTC. Its protein is CASSQVRGETQYF.

The chain employs TRBV7-2 and TRBJ2-1; 13 bases align to TRBD2. V lost 4 bases, J lost 4 bases, and 1 base stayed unmatched. Germline CDR1 is SGHTA and CDR2 is FQGNSA. This CDR3 contains 15 residues. This chain's CDR3 is CASSWTSGGYNEQFF. The DNA for the CDR3 is TGTGCCAGCAGCTGGACTAGCGGGGGATACAATGAGCAGTTCTTC.

This clone was found once. CDR3 sequence reads: CASSSYVGGGEQYF. The CDR3 nucleotides are TGTGCCAGCAGCTCATACGTGGGGGGCGGCGAGCAGTACTTC. The chain carries TRBV7-9 and TRBJ2-7; D could derive from TRBD1 or TRBD2 (6 bases each). The CDR3 loop spans 14 amino acids. Germline CDR1 SEHNR, CDR2 FQNEAQ (reference sequence). V was clipped by 4 bases and J by 6 bases, with 16 bases between them.

V usage is TRBV13 and J usage is TRBJ2-1; 9 nucleotides match TRBD1. CDR3 size: 17 residues. V shed 4 bases and J 3 bases; nucleotides not matched to a gene: 10. The V gene's germline CDR1 is PRHDT and CDR2 FYEKMQ (reference sequence). CDR3 sequence reads: CASSSELRDRDYNEQFF. In DNA, the CDR3 is TGTGCCAGCAGCTCGGAGCTCCGGGACAGGGACTACAATGAGCAGTTCTTC.

In DNA form, the CDR3 reads TGTGCCACCAGCAGAGGGACAGGGAGTATTGCCGGGGAGCTGTTTTTT. The encoded protein is CATSRGTGSIAGELFF. The rearrangement links TRBV15 to TRBJ2-2, with 8 bases matching TRBD1. Trimming removed 1 base from V and 6 bases from J; junction bases left unmatched: 7. This CDR3 has 16 amino acids. Germline lookup yields CDR1 LNHNV and CDR2 YYDKDF (reference sequence).

The V and J genes are TRBV6-5 and TRBJ1-1; 8 bases line up with TRBD1. Unmatched junction bases numbered 4, after V lost 7 bases and J lost 9 bases. This CDR3 comprises 11 residues. Germline CDR1 MNHEY, CDR2 SVGAGI. The CDR3 DNA is TGTGCCAGCACCCGGGACAGGCAAGCTTTCTTT. Amino acids: CASTRDRQAFF.

The chain employs TRBV7-8 and TRBJ2-1, with D possibly TRBD1 on 6 matching bases. The CDR3 totals 13 residues. Germline CDR1 and CDR2: SGHVS and FQNEAQ. Trimming removed 4 bases at V and 10 bases at J, with 14 bases between. The DNA for the CDR3 is TGTGCCAGCAGCTCCTCACAGGGAAGGGAGCAGTTCTTC. Its protein product is CASSSSQGREQFF.

This rearrangement joins TRBV10-1 to TRBJ1-3, with D perhaps TRBD1 (6 bases). Looked up from germline, CDR1 is WNHNN and CDR2 is SYGVQD (reference sequence). Trimming shortened V by 11 bases and J by 0 bases, and 38 bases separated the two germline ends. The CDR3 has 22 amino acids. Here the CDR3 DNA reads TGCGCCGCTCAAAAGATTAAATTCAAACGGGACATTCCCTCTAACTCTGGAAACACCATATATTTT. It encodes CAAQKIKFKRDIPSNSGNTIYF.

The chain uses TRBV6-5 and TRBJ1-2; D remains unclear. The CDR3 covers 16 residues. The germline CDR1 and CDR2 sequences are MNHEY and SVGAGI. The ends were cut back, 0 bases at V and 4 bases at J, with 15 bases in the middle. CDR3 sequence: CASSYSSEGWGYGYTF. The CDR3 bases are TGTGCCAGCAGTTACTCGAGCGAGGGTTGGGGCTATGGCTACACCTTC.

The J gene is TRBJ2-3, the V gene TRBV5-1; either TRBD1 or TRBD2 may fit D (7 bases each). Trimming pared 7 bases from V and 0 bases from J, leaving 9 bases between. Germline-derived CDR1 and CDR2 are SGHRS and YFSETQ. The CDR3 sequence is 13 residues long. CDR3 in amino acids: CASQGGSTDTQYF. CDR3 sequence (DNA): TGCGCCAGCCAGGGGGGGAGCACAGATACGCAGTATTTT.

The sample holds one count of this clone. The rearrangement links TRBV11-3 to TRBJ2-3, with 8 bases matching TRBD1. The germline V gene encodes CDR1 SGHNT and CDR2 YENEEA. The CDR3 has 15 residues. The ends lost 1 base at V and 6 bases at J; junction bases unmatched: 6. As DNA, the CDR3 is TGTGCCAGCAGCTTAGGGACAGGGAGTTCGGATACGCAGTATTTT. This gives the protein CASSLGTGSSDTQYF.

This chain joins TRBV6-5 and TRBJ1-3; D gene ambiguous. CDR1 is MNHEY, CDR2 SVGAGI, per germline. Deletions cut 2 bases from V and 0 bases from J, with 8 bases between. The CDR3 has 15 amino acids. CDR3: CASSYGVSSGNTIYF. CDR3 nucleotide sequence: TGTGCCAGCAGTTACGGGGTGAGCTCTGGAAACACCATATATTTT.

This clone was seen only a few times. The V call is TRBV7-8, the J call TRBJ2-1; D not certain. The germline gives CDR1 SGHVS, CDR2 FQNEAQ. This CDR3 contains 14 residues. The V end lost 5 bases, the J end lost 5 bases, and 13 bases lay between the germline ends. CDR3 bases: TGTGCCAGCAGCCCCCTTAGGCTCCACAATGAGCAGTTCTTC. Translating it yields CASSPLRLHNEQFF.

The J gene is TRBJ2-7, the V gene TRBV5-6; D might be TRBD2 (7 bases). The CDR3 contains 15 residues. Trimming left V 4 bases short and J 9 bases short, with 23 bases between. Germline loops: CDR1 SGHDT, CDR2 YYEEEE. CDR3 amino acids: CASSAGRGRFPGQYF. In DNA form, the CDR3 reads TGTGCCAGCAGCGCGGGGAGGGGGAGGTTTCCGGGGCAGTACTTC.

This chain links TRBV18 with TRBJ2-7; 11 bases are shared with TRBD2. Germline loops: CDR1 KGHSH, CDR2 LQKENI. The CDR3 has 18 residues. The V and J ends lost 6 bases and 3 bases, in that order; junction bases with no gene match: 16. For the CDR3, the DNA is TGTGCCAGCTCGCAACTCCGTTTAGCGGGGGGGCCTCTCTACGAGCAGTACTTC. It is translated as CASSQLRLAGGPLYEQYF.

CDR3 region: CASSVTPVGAGGKTDTQYF. The CDR3 nucleotides are TGTGCCAGCAGCGTAACCCCGGTTGGGGCGGGGGGGAAGACAGATACGCAGTATTTT. V usage is TRBV9 and J usage is TRBJ2-3; 9 bases align to TRBD2. V lost 1 base to trimming and J lost 3 bases; unmatched junction nucleotides: 15. CDR1 is SGDLS, CDR2 YYNGEE, per germline. The CDR3 covers 19 residues.

V usage is TRBV11-2 and J usage is TRBJ2-5; D not resolved. The CDR3 extends over 12 amino acids. V lost 2 bases and J lost 5, with 6 bases in between. The V gene's germline CDR1 is SGHAT and CDR2 FQNNGV. CDR3 loop: CASSLNGETQYF. CDR3 in DNA: TGTGCCAGCAGCTTAAACGGGGAGACCCAGTACTTC. Using reference TRBV11-2 and TRBJ2-5 for the parts outside the CDR3, the full variable domain is EAGVAQSPRYKIIEKRQSVAFWCNPISGHATLYWYQQILGQGPKLLIQFQNNGVVDDSQLPKDRFSAERLKGVDSTLKIQPAKLEDSAVYLCASSLNGETQYFGPGTRLLVL.

The genes are TRBV7-2 and TRBJ2-7, with TRBD1 matching 7 bases. This CDR3 has 14 amino acids. CDR1 is SGHTA, CDR2 FQGNSA, per germline. V gave up 1 base and J gave up 7 bases; unmatched junction bases: 7. The DNA of the CDR3 is TGTGCCAGCAGCTTAGAAGGACAGGTGAATGAGCAGTACTTC. It translates to CASSLEGQVNEQYF. The whole variable domain, filled in from reference TRBV7-2 and TRBJ2-7, reads GAGVSQSPSNKVTEKGKDVELRCDPISGHTALYWYRQSLGQGLEFLIYFQGNSAPDKSGLPSDRFSAERTGGSVSTLTIQRTQQEDSAVYLCASSLEGQVNEQYFGPGTRLTVT.

This clone was picked up one time. The chain is built from TRBV6-5 and TRBJ1-1; 8 nucleotides match TRBD1. Germline V gives CDR1 MNHEY, CDR2 SVGAGI. This CDR3 region has 13 residues. With V trimmed by 6 bases and J by 7 bases, 7 bases remained unmatched. CDR3 DNA: TGTGCCAGCAGCCTACCCGGGACAGGTGAAGCTTTCTTT. Its translation is CASSLPGTGEAFF.

The gene calls are TRBV4-2 and TRBJ2-7; possibly TRBD1 for D (5 bases). The CDR3 is made up of 17 amino acids. The ends were cut back, 1 base at V and 7 bases at J, with 23 bases in the middle. Germline assignment: CDR1 LGHNA and CDR2 YNFKEQ. The DNA for the CDR3 is TGTGCCAGCAGCCAAGTATCGGCAGGGTCCTTTGGTATGGAGCAGTACTTC. This gives the protein CASSQVSAGSFGMEQYF.